The TCR beta chain under discussion was sequenced for a study of T cell repertoires in cytomegalovirus infection. Study-wide background: It can be stated that public TCR beta signatures indicated CMV infection as well as a matching HLA type.

The CDR3 runs 11 residues. Between the trimmed V and J ends, which lost 6 bases and 10 bases, there was a span of 12 bases. The germline V gene has CDR1 SEHNR and CDR2 FQNEAQ (reference sequence). MiXCR, run by TCRdb on the reads, gives a single entry per CDR3 protein. The table records about 890,000 distinct CDR3 sequences, about 33% of them present only once. Details on this clonotype: Its antigen is as yet unknown.

This material consisted of cultured CD8+ T cells from PBMCs, taken from culture after CMV antigen stimulation. This receptor was obtained from a human donor in good health (CMV status not recorded). Some clones in this sample may be carry-over from other donors' samples. The genes are TRBV7-9 and TRBJ1-1; no definite D call. This CDR3 is CASSPDSGAFF. As DNA, the CDR3 is TGTGCCAGCAGTCCTGACTCTGGAGCTTTCTTT.